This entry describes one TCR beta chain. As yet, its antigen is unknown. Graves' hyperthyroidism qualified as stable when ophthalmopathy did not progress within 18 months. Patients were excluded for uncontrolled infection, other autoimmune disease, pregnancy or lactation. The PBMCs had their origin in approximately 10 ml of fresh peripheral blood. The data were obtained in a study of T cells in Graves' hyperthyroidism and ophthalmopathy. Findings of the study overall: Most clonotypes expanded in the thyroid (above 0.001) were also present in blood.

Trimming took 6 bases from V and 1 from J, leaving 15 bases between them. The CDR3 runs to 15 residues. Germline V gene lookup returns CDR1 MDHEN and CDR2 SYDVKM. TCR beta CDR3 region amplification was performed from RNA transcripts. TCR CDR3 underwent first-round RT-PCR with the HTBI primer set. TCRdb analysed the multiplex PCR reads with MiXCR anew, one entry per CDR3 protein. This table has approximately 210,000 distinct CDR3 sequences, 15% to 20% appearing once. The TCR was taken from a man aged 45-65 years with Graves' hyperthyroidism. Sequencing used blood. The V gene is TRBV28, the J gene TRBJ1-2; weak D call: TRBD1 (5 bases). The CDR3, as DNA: TGTGCCAGCAGCCCCGCACAAGGGGATAACTATGGCTACACCTTC. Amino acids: CASSPAQGDNYGYTF.